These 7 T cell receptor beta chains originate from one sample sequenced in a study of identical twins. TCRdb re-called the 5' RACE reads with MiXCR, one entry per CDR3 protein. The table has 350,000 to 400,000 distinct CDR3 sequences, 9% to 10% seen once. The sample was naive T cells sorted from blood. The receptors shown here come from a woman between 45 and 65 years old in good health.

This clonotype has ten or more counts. CDR3 sequence reads: CARRGGRDNEQFF. The CDR3 bases are TGTGCCCGTCGAGGAGGCAGGGACAATGAGCAGTTCTTC. This chain connects TRBV12-3 or TRBV12-4 to TRBJ2-1, with D perhaps assigned TRBD1 or TRBD2 (5 bases each). The CDR3 runs 13 residues. The germline V and J ends were trimmed by 11 bases and 5 bases, with 16 bases remaining between them.

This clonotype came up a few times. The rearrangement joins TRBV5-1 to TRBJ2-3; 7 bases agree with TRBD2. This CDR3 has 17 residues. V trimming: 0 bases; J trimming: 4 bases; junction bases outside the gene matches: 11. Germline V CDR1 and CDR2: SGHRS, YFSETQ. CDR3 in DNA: TGCGCCAGCAGCTTGGGCCCTAGGGCGGGAGTCTCAGATACGCAGTATTTT. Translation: CASSLGPRAGVSDTQYF.

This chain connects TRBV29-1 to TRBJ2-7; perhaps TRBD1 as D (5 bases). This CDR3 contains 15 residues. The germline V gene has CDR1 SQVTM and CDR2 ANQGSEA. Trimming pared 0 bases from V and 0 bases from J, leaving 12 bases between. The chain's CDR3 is CSVEDRTYSSYEQYF. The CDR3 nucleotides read TGCAGCGTTGAAGATCGGACATATAGCTCCTACGAGCAGTACTTC.

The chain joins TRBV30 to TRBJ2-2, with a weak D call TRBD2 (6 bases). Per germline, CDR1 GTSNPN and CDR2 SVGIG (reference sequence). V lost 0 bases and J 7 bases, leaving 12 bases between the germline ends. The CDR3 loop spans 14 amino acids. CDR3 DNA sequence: TGTGCCTGGAGTGTAGTCTCGGGGGTCGGGGAGCTGTTTTTT. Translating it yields CAWSVVSGVGELFF.

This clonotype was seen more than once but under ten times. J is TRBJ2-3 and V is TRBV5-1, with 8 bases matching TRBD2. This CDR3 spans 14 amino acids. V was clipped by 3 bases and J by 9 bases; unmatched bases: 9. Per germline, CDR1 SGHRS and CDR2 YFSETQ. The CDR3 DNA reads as TGCGCCAGCAGCTCCCCGGGAGGGCCGGAAACGCAGTATTTT. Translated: CASSSPGGPETQYF.

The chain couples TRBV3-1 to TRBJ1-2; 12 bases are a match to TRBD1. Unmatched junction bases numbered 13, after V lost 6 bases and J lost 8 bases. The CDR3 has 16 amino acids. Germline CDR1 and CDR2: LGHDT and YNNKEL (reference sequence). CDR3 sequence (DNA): TGTGCCAGCAGACATGCCGGGACAGGGGGCTTGAGGGGCTACACCTTC. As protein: CASRHAGTGGLRGYTF.

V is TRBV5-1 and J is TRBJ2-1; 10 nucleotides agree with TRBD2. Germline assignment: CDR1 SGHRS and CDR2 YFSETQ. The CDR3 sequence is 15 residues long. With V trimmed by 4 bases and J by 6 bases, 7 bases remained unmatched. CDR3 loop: CASSPKREGSNEQFF. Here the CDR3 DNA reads TGCGCCAGCAGCCCAAAGCGGGAGGGGAGCAATGAGCAGTTCTTC.